This T cell receptor (beta chain) came from a study of T cell responses to AZD1222 COVID-19 vaccine. Libraries were prepared by immunoSEQ multiplex PCR; TCRdb keeps only in-frame clonotypes and omits some of them. The sample carries more than 150,000 clones, just over 90% recorded once. On this clone: Its target is unknown.

The CDR3 contains 14 residues. Trimming took 1 base from V and 6 from J; bases not matched to a gene: 2. Germline lookup yields CDR1 SGHRS and CDR2 YFSETQ. Points from the study as a whole: When two AZD1222 doses had been given, Spike-specific TCR breadth and depth rose.

The source of this sequence is an adult who received the AZD1222 COVID-19 vaccine. The chain combines TRBV5-1 with TRBJ2-1; 9 bases match TRBD2. The starting material was peripheral blood, obtained 28 days after the second AZD1222 dose. The chain's CDR3 is CASSLIAGANEQFF. CDR3 bases: TGCGCCAGCAGCTTGATAGCGGGAGCCAATGAGCAGTTCTTC.